This is a list of T cell receptor beta chains from one sample in a study of T-cell reconstitution after alpha-beta-depleted transplantation in children. From the PCR reads, TCRdb called clonotypes with MiXCR, one entry per CDR3 protein. Of a few hundred thousand distinct CDR3 sequences listed, about 9.6% are singletons. This specimen was PBMCs from the stem cell graft donor, taken from the stem cell graft. These receptor sequences come from a human donor who donated a stem cell graft to a child with SCID. Each CDR3 is given with its conserved first and last residue. The D gene is left open where the match is weak. Only some rows state a clone size, as once, few, many or a class for expanded clones.

clone_size	v_call	d_call	j_call	cdr3_length	cdr3_aa	cdr3_nt
many	TRBV11-2	TRBD2	TRBJ2-1	15	CASSPRTSSYNEQFF	TGTGCCAGCAGCCCACGGACTAGCTCTTACAATGAGCAGTTCTTC
many	TRBV15	.	TRBJ1-5	14	CATSSFRGGQPQHF	TGTGCCACCAGCAGTTTCAGGGGAGGTCAGCCCCAGCATTTT
many	TRBV29-1	TRBD2	TRBJ2-3	16	CSVGRLAGGLVDTQYF	TGCAGCGTTGGCCGGCTAGCGGGGGGCCTAGTAGATACGCAGTATTTT
.	TRBV7-8	.	TRBJ2-7	14	CASSFGYSAYEQYF	TGTGCCAGCAGCTTCGGGTATTCGGCCTACGAGCAGTACTTC
.	TRBV12-3/TRBV12-4	.	TRBJ1-5	13	CASSTQLPWPQHF	TGTGCCAGCAGTACACAACTTCCCTGGCCCCAGCATTTT
many	TRBV5-1	.	TRBJ2-3	15	CASSLEGGPGDTQYF	TGCGCCAGCAGCTTGGAGGGCGGGCCGGGCGATACGCAGTATTTT
many	TRBV6-1	TRBD1	TRBJ1-6	15	CASKKDRGNNSPLHF	TGTGCCAGCAAAAAGGACAGGGGAAATAATTCACCCCTCCACTTT
many	TRBV20-1	.	TRBJ2-3	15	CSAPLHRTSTDTQYF	TGCAGTGCTCCTCTCCACAGAACTAGCACAGATACGCAGTATTTT
many	TRBV12-3/TRBV12-4	.	TRBJ1-1	14	CASSLQETNTEAFF	TGTGCCAGCAGTTTACAGGAGACGAACACTGAAGCTTTCTTT
many	TRBV20-1	.	TRBJ2-7	17	CSARDAETGTFSYEQYF	TGCAGTGCTAGAGACGCAGAGACCGGGACTTTCTCCTACGAGCAGTACTTC
many	TRBV27	.	TRBJ1-2	14	CASSFVGGARGYTF	TGTGCCAGCAGTTTTGTCGGGGGCGCGAGGGGCTACACCTTC
few	TRBV6-2/TRBV6-3	.	TRBJ1-6	13	CASRNGQNSPLHF	TGTGCCAGCAGGAACGGACAGAATTCACCCCTCCACTTT
many	TRBV12-3/TRBV12-4	.	TRBJ2-7	15	CASSLGTRQVYEQYF	TGTGCCAGCAGTTTAGGTACACGACAGGTATACGAGCAGTACTTC
many	TRBV12-3/TRBV12-4	.	TRBJ1-1	14	CASSFGGKNTEAFF	TGTGCCAGCAGTTTTGGAGGGAAGAACACTGAAGCTTTCTTT
many	TRBV11-2	TRBD2	TRBJ2-1	16	CASGPDGRGSYNEQFF	TGTGCCAGCGGGCCGGACGGGCGGGGGTCCTACAATGAGCAGTTCTTC
many	TRBV7-9	.	TRBJ2-1	12	CASTRTDNEQFF	TGTGCCAGCACACGGACAGACAATGAGCAGTTCTTC
.	TRBV5-1	TRBD2	TRBJ2-2	18	CASSLVPLAGARTGELFF	TGCGCCAGCAGCTTGGTTCCCTTAGCGGGGGCGCGGACCGGGGAGCTGTTTTTT
many	TRBV20-1	.	TRBJ2-2	15	CSAHTGSLGTGELFF	TGCAGTGCTCACACAGGGTCGTTGGGCACCGGGGAGCTGTTTTTT
many	TRBV5-1	.	TRBJ2-2	17	CASSLDPPRENTGELFF	TGCGCCAGCAGCTTGGACCCCCCGAGGGAGAACACCGGGGAGCTGTTTTTT
.	TRBV18	TRBD1	TRBJ1-5	18	CASSPGQGARRGNQPQHF	TGTGCCAGCTCACCAGGGCAGGGGGCGAGAAGGGGCAATCAGCCCCAGCATTTT
many	TRBV28	.	TRBJ2-1	14	CASSFLDGPGEQFF	TGTGCCAGCAGTTTTTTGGACGGCCCAGGGGAGCAGTTCTTC
many	TRBV20-1	.	TRBJ2-3	10	CSARLNTQYF	TGCAGTGCTCGGCTCAATACGCAGTATTTT
many	TRBV5-1	.	TRBJ1-1	15	CASSLEGPAVGGAFF	TGCGCCAGCAGCTTGGAGGGACCGGCGGTTGGGGGAGCTTTCTTT